This TCR beta chain came from a study of T cell responses to AZD1222 COVID-19 vaccine. This CDR3 has 22 amino acids. Clones were sequenced by immunoSEQ multiplex PCR, and TCRdb holds only the in-frame ones, with some missing. There are under 300,000 clones in the sample; approximately 93% occur only once, and around 0.58% lies in the top ten. This clonotype originated in an adult in good health. This specimen consisted of peripheral blood, obtained on day 0 of AZD1222 vaccination. The rearrangement uses TRBV21-1 and TRBJ1-5; TRBD1 reflects the table's D call only, with no check against the DNA. TRBV21-1 counts as a pseudogene. The CDR3 loop is CASRKKDPSRGNPGDSNQPQHF. DNA of the CDR3: TGTGCCAGCAGGAAAAAAGATCCCTCCAGGGGCAACCCCGGGGATAGCAATCAGCCCCAGCATTTT.